This TCR beta chain was profiled in a study of T cell responses to AZD1222 COVID-19 vaccine. With 4 bases removed from V and 4 bases from J, the gap between germline ends came to 13 bases. This CDR3 is 14 amino acids long. Germline V gene lookup returns CDR1 SGHTA and CDR2 FQGTGA. Notes on the study in general: Dominant at 160-218 and 743-854, vaccine-associated CD4 TCRs also spanned spike. Only 5 or 6 AZD1222 recipients were seropositive at baseline. Most donors were white British and more were female, and clonal diversity was possibly underestimated.

Clones were read by immunoSEQ multiplex PCR, and TCRdb kept only the in-frame ones, dropping some. Found here are 100,000 to 150,000 clones, 85% to 90% of them singletons; the top ten hold roughly a quarter. For this clone: Its specificity is not known.

The sequence derives from an adult in good health. J is TRBJ1-1 and V is TRBV7-3; D perhaps matches TRBD1 (5 bases). The input for sequencing was peripheral blood, taken on day 0 of AZD1222 vaccination. This chain's CDR3 is CASSSTQGVTEAFF. As DNA, the CDR3 is TGTGCCAGCAGCTCTACGCAGGGTGTCACTGAAGCTTTCTTT. The complete variable domain, with remaining parts taken from reference TRBV7-3 and TRBJ1-1, reads GAGVSQTPSNKVTEKGKYVELRCDPISGHTALYWYRQSLGQGPEFLIYFQGTGAADDSGLPNDRFFAVRPEGSVSTLKIQRTERGDSAVYLCASSSTQGVTEAFFGQGTRLTVV.